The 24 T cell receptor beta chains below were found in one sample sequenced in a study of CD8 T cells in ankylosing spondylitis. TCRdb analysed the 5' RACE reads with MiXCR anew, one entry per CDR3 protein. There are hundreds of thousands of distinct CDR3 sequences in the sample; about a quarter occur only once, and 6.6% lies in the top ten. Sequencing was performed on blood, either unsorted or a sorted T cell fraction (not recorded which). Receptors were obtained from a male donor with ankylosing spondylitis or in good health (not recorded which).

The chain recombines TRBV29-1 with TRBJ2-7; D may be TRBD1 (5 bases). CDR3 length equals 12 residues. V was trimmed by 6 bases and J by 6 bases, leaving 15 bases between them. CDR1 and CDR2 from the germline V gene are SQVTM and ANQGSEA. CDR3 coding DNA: TGCAGCGTCCAAGAAGGGGATTTCGAGCAGTACTTC. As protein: CSVQEGDFEQYF.

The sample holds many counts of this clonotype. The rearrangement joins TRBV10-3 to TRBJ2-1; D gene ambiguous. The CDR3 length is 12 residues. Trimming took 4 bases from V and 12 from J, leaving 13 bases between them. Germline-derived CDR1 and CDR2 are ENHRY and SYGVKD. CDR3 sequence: CAISADLLGQFF. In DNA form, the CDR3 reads TGTGCCATCAGTGCGGACCTCCTAGGGCAGTTCTTC.

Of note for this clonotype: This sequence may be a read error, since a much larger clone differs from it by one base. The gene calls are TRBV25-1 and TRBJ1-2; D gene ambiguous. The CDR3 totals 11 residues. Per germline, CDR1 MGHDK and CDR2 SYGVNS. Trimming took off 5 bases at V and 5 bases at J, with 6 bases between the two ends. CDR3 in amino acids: CASSNGYGYTF. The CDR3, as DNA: TGTGCCAGCAGTAACGGGTATGGCTACACCTTC.

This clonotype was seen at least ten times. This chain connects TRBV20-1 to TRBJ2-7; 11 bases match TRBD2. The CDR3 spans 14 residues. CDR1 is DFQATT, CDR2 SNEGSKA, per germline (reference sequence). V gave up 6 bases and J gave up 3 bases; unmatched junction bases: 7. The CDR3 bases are TGCAGTGCGCCGGCCGGGACTAGCGGCTACGAGCAGTACTTC. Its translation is CSAPAGTSGYEQYF.

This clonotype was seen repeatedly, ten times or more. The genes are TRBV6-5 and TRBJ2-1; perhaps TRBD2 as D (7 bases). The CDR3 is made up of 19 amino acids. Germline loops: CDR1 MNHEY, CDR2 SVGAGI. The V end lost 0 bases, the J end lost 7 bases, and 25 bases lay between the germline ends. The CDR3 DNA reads TGTGCCAGCAGTTACTCCGGGGGGCGATATACCCAACACGCGAATGAGCAGTTCTTC. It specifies CASSYSGGRYTQHANEQFF.

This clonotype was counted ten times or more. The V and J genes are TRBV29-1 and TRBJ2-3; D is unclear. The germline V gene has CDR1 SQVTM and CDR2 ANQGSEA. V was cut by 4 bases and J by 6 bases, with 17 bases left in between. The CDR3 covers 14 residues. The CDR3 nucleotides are TGCAGCGTTGTCGGTAGATTCGACCAGGATACGCAGTATTTT. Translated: CSVVGRFDQDTQYF.

The CDR3 spells CGGQGPDTQYF. In nucleotides, the CDR3 is TGCGGGGGACAGGGACCAGATACGCAGTATTTT. The rearrangement uses TRBV29-1 and TRBJ2-3; 9 positions match TRBD1. This CDR3 has 11 amino acids. Germline loops: CDR1 SQVTM, CDR2 ANQGSEA.

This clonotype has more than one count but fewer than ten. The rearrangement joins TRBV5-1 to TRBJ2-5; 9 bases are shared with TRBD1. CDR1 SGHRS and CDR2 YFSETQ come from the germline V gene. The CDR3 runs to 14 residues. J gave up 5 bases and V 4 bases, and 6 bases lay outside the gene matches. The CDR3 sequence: CASSPTGGRETQYF. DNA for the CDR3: TGCGCCAGCAGCCCGACAGGGGGTCGGGAGACCCAGTACTTC.

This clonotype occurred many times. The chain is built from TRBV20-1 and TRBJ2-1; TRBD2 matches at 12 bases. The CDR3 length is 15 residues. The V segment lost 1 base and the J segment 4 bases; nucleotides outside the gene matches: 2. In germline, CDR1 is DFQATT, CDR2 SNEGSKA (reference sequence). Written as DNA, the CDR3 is TGCAGTGCTAGAGTCCTAGCGGGAGGGTACAATGAGCAGTTCTTC. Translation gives CSARVLAGGYNEQFF.

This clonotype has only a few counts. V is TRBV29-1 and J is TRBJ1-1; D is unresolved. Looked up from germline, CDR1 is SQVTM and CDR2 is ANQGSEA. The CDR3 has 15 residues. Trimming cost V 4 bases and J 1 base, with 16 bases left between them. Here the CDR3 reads CSVGRMEDRNTEAFF. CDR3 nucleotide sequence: TGCAGCGTTGGCCGTATGGAGGACCGGAACACTGAAGCTTTCTTT.

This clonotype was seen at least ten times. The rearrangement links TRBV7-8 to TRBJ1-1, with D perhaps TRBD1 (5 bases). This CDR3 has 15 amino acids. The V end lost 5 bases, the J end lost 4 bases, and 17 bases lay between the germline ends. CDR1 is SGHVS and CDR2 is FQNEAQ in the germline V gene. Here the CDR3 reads CASSLSEGQSTEAFF. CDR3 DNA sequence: TGTGCCAGCAGCCTCAGTGAGGGGCAGAGCACTGAAGCTTTCTTT.

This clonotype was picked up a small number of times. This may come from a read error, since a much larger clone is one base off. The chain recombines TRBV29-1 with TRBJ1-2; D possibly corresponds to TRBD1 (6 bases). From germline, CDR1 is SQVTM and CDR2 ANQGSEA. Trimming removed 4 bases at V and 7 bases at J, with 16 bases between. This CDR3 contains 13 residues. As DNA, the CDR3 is TGCAGCGTTGCGGGAATACAGGGCTCTGGCTACACCTTC. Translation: CSVAGIQGSGYTF. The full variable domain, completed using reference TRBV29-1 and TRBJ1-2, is SAVISQKPSRDICQRGTSLTIQCQVDSQVTMMFWYRQQPGQSLTLIATANQGSEATYESGFVIDKFPISRPNLTFSTLTVSNMSPEDSSIYLCSVAGIQGSGYTFGSGTRLTVV.

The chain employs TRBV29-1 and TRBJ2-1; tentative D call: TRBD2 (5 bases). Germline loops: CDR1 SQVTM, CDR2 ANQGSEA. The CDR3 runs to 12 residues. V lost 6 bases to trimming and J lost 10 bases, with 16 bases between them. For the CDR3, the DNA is TGCAGCGTCCAAGGACTTGTTGGGGAGCAGTTCTTC. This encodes CSVQGLVGEQFF.

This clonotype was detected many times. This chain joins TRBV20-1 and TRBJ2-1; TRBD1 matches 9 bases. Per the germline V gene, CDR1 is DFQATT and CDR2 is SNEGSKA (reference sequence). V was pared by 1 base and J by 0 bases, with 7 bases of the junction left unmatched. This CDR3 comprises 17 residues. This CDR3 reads CSARGQGEWSSYNEQFF. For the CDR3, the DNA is TGCAGTGCTAGAGGACAGGGGGAATGGAGCTCCTACAATGAGCAGTTCTTC.

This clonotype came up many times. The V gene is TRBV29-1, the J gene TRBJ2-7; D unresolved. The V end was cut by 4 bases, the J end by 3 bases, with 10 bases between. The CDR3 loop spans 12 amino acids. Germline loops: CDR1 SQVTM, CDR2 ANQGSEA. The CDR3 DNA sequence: TGCAGCGTTGCACGGGTAGGCTACGAGCAGTACTTC. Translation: CSVARVGYEQYF.

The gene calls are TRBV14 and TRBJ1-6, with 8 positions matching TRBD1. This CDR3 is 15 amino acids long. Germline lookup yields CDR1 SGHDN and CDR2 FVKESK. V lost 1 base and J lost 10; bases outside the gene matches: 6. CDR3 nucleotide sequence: TGTGCCAGCAGCCAAGTAACAGGGGGAAGGTCACCCCTCCACTTT. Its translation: CASSQVTGGRSPLHF.

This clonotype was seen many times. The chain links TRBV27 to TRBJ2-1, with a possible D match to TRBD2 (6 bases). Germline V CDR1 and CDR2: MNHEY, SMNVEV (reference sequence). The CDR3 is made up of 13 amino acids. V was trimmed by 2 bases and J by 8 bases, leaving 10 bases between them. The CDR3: CASSLMVADEQFF. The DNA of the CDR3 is TGTGCCAGCAGTTTAATGGTAGCGGATGAGCAGTTCTTC.

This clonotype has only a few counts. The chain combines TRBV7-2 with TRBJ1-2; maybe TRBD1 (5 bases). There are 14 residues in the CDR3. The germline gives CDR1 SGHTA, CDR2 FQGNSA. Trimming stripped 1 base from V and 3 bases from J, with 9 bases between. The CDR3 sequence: CASSLGGMYYGYTF. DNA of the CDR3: TGTGCCAGCAGCTTAGGGGGGATGTACTATGGCTACACCTTC. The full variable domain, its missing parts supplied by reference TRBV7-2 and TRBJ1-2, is GAGVSQSPSNKVTEKGKDVELRCDPISGHTALYWYRQSLGQGLEFLIYFQGNSAPDKSGLPSDRFSAERTGGSVSTLTIQRTQQEDSAVYLCASSLGGMYYGYTFGSGTRLTVV.

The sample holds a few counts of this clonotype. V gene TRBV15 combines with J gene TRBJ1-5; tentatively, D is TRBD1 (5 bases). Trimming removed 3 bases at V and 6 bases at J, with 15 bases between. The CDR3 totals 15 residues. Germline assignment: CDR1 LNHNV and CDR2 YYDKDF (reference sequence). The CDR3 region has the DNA TGTGCCACCAGCAGGGAGAAGGGACTTTTTCAGCCCCAGCATTTT. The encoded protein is CATSREKGLFQPQHF.

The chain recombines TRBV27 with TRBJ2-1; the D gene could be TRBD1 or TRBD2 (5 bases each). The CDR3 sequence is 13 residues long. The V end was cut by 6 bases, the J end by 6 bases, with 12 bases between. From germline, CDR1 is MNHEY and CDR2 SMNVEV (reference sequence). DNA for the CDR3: TGTGCCAGCAGCCGGGCAGGGAGCAATGAGCAGTTCTTC. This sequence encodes CASSRAGSNEQFF.

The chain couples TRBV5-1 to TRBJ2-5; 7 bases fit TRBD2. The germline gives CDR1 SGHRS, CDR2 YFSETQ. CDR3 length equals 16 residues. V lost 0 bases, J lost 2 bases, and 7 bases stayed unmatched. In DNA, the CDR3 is TGCGCCAGCAGCTTGGCCAGGCAGGGAGGGCAAGAGACCCAGTACTTC. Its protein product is CASSLARQGGQETQYF. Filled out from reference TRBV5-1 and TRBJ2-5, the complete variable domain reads KAGVTQTPRYLIKTRGQQVTLSCSPISGHRSVSWYQQTPGQGLQFLFEYFSETQRNKGNFPGRFSGRQFSNSRSEMNVSTLELGDSALYLCASSLARQGGQETQYFGPGTRLLVL.

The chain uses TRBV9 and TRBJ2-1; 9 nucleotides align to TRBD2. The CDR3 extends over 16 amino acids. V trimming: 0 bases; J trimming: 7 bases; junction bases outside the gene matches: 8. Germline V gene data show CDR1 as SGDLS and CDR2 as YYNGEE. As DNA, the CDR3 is TGTGCCAGCAGCGTAGGGGCTAGCGGGATAGGGAATGAGCAGTTCTTC. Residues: CASSVGASGIGNEQFF. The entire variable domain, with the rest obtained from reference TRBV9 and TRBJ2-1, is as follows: DSGVTQTPKHLITATGQRVTLRCSPRSGDLSVYWYQQSLDQGLQFLIQYYNGEERAKGNILERFSAQQFPDLHSELNLSSLELGDSALYFCASSVGASGIGNEQFFGPGTRLTVL.

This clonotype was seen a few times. In DNA, the CDR3 is TGCAGTGCTGCCACAGGGGCGGCCCCCTACGAGCAGTACTTC. Translating it yields CSAATGAAPYEQYF. This chain joins TRBV20-1 and TRBJ2-7; 7 bases match TRBD1. This CDR3 region has 14 residues. Germline V gives CDR1 DFQATT, CDR2 SNEGSKA (reference sequence). The ends lost 5 bases at V and 2 bases at J; junction bases unmatched: 9.

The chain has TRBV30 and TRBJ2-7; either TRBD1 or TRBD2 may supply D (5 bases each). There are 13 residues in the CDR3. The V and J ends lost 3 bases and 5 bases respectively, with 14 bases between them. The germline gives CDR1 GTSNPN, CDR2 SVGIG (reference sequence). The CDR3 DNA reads TGTGCCTGGAGCCGGGACCGGGGACACGAGCAGTACTTC. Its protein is CAWSRDRGHEQYF.